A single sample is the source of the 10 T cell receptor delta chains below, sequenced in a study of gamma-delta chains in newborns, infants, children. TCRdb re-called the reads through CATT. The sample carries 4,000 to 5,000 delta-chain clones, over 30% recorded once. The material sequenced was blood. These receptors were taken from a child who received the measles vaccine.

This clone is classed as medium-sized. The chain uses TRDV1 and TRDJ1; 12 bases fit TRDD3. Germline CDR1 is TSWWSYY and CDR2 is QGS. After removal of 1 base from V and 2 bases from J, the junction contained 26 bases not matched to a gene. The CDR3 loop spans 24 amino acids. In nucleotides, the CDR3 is TGTGCTCTTGGGGAACCGGGCCTTCCTCCCCTATTTTACTGGGGGATACTCCCTACCGATAAACTCATCTTT. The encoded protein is CALGEPGLPPLFYWGILPTDKLIF.

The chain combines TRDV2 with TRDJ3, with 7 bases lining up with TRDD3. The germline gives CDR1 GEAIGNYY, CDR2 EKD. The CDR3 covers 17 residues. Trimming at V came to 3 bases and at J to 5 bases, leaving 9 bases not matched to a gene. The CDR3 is CACDAVGGSRDTRQMFF. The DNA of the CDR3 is TGTGCCTGTGACGCCGTAGGGGGATCCCGGGACACCCGACAGATGTTTTTC.

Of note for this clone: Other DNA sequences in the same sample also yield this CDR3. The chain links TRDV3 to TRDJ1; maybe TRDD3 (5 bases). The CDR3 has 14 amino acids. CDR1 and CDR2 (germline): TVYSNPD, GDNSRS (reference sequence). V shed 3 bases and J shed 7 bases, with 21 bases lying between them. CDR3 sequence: CAFQGTPPSFKLIF. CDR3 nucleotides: TGTGCCTTCCAGGGGACTCCCCCCTCTTTTAAACTCATCTTT.

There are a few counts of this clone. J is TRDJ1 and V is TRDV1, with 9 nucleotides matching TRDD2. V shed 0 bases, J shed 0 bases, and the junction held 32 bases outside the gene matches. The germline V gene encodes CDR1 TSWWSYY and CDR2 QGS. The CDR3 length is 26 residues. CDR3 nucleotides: TGTGCTCTTGGGGAACTAACCTTCCTACGGGAGGTTTGGGGCCTTGGGACACCCTCGTACACCGATAAACTCATCTTT. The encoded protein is CALGELTFLREVWGLGTPSYTDKLIF.

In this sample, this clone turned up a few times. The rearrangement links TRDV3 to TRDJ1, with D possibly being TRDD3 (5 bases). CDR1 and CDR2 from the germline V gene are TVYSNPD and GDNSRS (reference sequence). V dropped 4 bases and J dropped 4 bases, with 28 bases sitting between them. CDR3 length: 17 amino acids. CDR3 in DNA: TGTGCCTCCCCGGTTGGATTATGGGGCAATTTCGGCGATAAACTCATCTTT. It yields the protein CASPVGLWGNFGDKLIF.

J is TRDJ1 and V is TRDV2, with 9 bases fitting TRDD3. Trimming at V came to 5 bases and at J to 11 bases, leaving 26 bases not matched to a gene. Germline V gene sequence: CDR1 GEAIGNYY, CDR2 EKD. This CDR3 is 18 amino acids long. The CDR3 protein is CACVIQSHWGNPSVWLIF. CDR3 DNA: TGTGCCTGTGTGATCCAATCCCACTGGGGGAACCCCTCCGTTTGGCTCATCTTT.

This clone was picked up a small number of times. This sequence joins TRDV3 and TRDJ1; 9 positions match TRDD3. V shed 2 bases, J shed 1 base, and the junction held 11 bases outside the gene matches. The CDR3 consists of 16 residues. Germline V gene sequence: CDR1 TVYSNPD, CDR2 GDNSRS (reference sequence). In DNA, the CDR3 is TGTGCCTTTGGTCCTACCCACTGGGGGACCACCGATAAACTCATCTTT. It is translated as CAFGPTHWGTTDKLIF.

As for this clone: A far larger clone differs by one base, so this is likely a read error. The CDR3 here is CALGGAPWDTDKLIF. The CDR3 DNA sequence: TGTGCTCTTGGGGGAGCGCCCTGGGACACCGATAAACTCATCTTT. The chain couples TRDV1 to TRDJ1; weak D call: TRDD3 (5 bases). V lost 4 bases to trimming and J lost 0 bases, with 12 bases between them. Germline V gene data show CDR1 as TSWWSYY and CDR2 as QGS. This CDR3 has 15 amino acids.

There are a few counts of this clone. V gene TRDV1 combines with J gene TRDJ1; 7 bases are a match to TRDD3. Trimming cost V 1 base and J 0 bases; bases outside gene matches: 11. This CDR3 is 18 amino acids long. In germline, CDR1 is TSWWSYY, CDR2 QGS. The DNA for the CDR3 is TGTGCTCTTGGGGAACGGGACCGGCTGGGGGGGTACACCGATAAACTCATCTTT. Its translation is CALGERDRLGGYTDKLIF.

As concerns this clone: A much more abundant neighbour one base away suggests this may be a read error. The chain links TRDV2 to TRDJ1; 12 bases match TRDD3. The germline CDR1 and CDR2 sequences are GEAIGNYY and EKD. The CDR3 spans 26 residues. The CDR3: CACDPRLPRYWGIPWASELYTDKRIF. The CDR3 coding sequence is TGTGCCTGTGACCCTCGCCTCCCGAGGTACTGGGGGATACCCTGGGCCTCAGAACTGTACACCGATAAACGCATCTTT.